A selection of T cell receptor beta chains follows, all from one sample in a study of cytomegalovirus exposure and HLA in healthy donors. TCRdb keeps only in-frame clones here, not all; method: immunoSEQ multiplex PCR. Listed are about 140,000 clones; about 2.5% falls within the top ten. Sequencing used PBMCs. These receptors were obtained from a man between 40 and 49 years old in good health and CMV-seronegative. Each CDR3 is given with its conserved first and last residue. Fields, in order: J gene, D gene, CDR3 length, V gene, CDR3 protein, CDR3 DNA. The D gene is left open where the match is weak.

>TRBJ2-7|TRBD1|13|TRBV5-6
CASRGQGGYEQYF
TGTGCCAGCCGCGGACAGGGAGGATACGAGCAGTACTTC
>TRBJ2-2|TRBD1|15|TRBV11-2
CASSPDRVNTGELFF
TGTGCCAGCAGCCCGGACAGGGTGAACACCGGGGAGCTGTTTTTT
>TRBJ1-2|.|15|TRBV5-4
CASRAPRETAYGYTF
TGTGCCAGCAGGGCCCCCCGAGAGACAGCCTATGGCTACACCTTC
>TRBJ2-3|TRBD2|15|TRBV7-6
CASSLPTSGTDTQYF
TGTGCCAGCAGCCTACCGACTAGCGGCACAGATACGCAGTATTTT
>TRBJ2-2|TRBD1|14|TRBV29-1
CSVGGTGVTGELFF
TGCAGCGTTGGCGGGACAGGGGTCACCGGGGAGCTGTTTTTT
>TRBJ1-5|TRBD1|15|TRBV15
CATSKGRQGHQPQHF
TGTGCCACCAGCAAAGGACGACAGGGCCATCAGCCCCAGCATTTT
>TRBJ2-1|TRBD2|15|TRBV28
CASRSGTRSYNEQFF
TGTGCCAGCAGATCCGGGACTAGATCCTACAATGAGCAGTTCTTC
>TRBJ1-6|TRBD1|17|TRBV7-3
CASSLRAPGTDNSPLHF
TGTGCCAGCAGCTTAAGGGCCCCGGGGACAGATAATTCACCCCTCCACTTT
>TRBJ2-7|.|13|TRBV6-5
CASSSHDKAEQYF
TGTGCCAGCAGTTCCCACGACAAGGCCGAGCAGTACTTC
>TRBJ1-1|.|15|TRBV19
CASSQTGGMDTEAFF
TGTGCCAGTAGTCAAACGGGGGGGATGGACACTGAAGCTTTCTTT
>TRBJ2-3|.|14|TRBV2
CASSEQTGTDTQYF
TGTGCCAGCAGTGAACAGACAGGCACAGATACGCAGTATTTT
>TRBJ2-3|TRBD2|19|TRBV11-2
CASSEFNPTSGDFTDTQYF
TGTGCCAGCAGCGAGTTTAACCCTACTAGCGGGGATTTTACAGATACGCAGTATTTT
>TRBJ1-2|.|13|TRBV2
CASSVQGPPGYTF
TGTGCCAGCAGTGTCCAGGGGCCCCCTGGCTACACCTTC
>TRBJ1-2|.|16|TRBV19
CASSHLIQYANYGYTF
TGTGCCAGTAGTCATCTAATCCAATACGCTAACTATGGCTACACCTTC
>TRBJ2-5|.|15|TRBV5-4
CASSPAEADWETQYF
TGTGCCAGCAGCCCCGCGGAGGCTGATTGGGAGACCCAGTACTTC
>TRBJ1-2|.|14|TRBV25-1
CASSVGGVNYGYTF
TGTGCCAGCAGTGTTGGAGGGGTTAACTATGGCTACACCTTC
>TRBJ2-7|TRBD1|13|TRBV6-5
CASAKGAWDEQYF
TGTGCCAGCGCGAAGGGGGCTTGGGACGAGCAGTACTTC
>TRBJ2-3|.|15|TRBV9
CASSVGAGRTDTQYF
TGTGCCAGCAGCGTAGGTGCGGGTAGAACAGATACGCAGTATTTT
>TRBJ2-2|.|13|TRBV7-2
CASSLGQSGELFF
TGTGCCAGCAGCTTAGGGCAGTCCGGGGAGCTGTTTTTT
>TRBJ2-7|TRBD2|16|TRBV5-4
CASSLGRPGTSYEQYF
TGTGCCAGCAGCTTGGGCCGACCCGGGACTAGCTACGAGCAGTACTTC
>TRBJ1-1|.|13|TRBV28
CASRLPGNTEAFF
TGTGCCAGCAGGCTGCCGGGGAACACTGAAGCTTTCTTT
>TRBJ2-2|TRBD1|20|TRBV28
CASSDIGQGERWANTGELFF
TGTGCCAGCAGTGACATTGGGCAGGGGGAACGATGGGCGAACACCGGGGAGCTGTTTTTT
>TRBJ2-4|.|15|TRBV28
CASSLLGAAKNIQYF
TGTGCCAGCAGTTTACTGGGCGCGGCCAAAAACATTCAGTACTTC
>TRBJ1-1|TRBD1|14|TRBV10-3
CAITQDRLSTEAFF
TGTGCCATCACCCAGGACAGGTTGAGCACTGAAGCTTTCTTT
>TRBJ2-1|.|13|TRBV25-1
CASTGQRYNEQFF
TGTGCCAGTACGGGACAAAGATACAATGAGCAGTTCTTC
>TRBJ2-5|.|14|TRBV11-2
CASSLGAYQETQYF
TGTGCCAGCAGCTTGGGGGCGTACCAAGAGACCCAGTACTTC
>TRBJ1-1|.|11|TRBV28
CASSTGTKAFF
TGTGCCAGCAGTACTGGGACAAAAGCTTTCTTT
>TRBJ2-1|TRBD1|12|TRBV29-1
CRAGQGANEQFF
TGCAGAGCCGGACAGGGGGCTAATGAGCAGTTCTTC
>TRBJ2-7|TRBD2|14|TRBV6-1
CASNRGLAGCEQYF
TGTGCCAGCAACCGCGGACTAGCGGGGTGTGAGCAGTACTTC
>TRBJ2-7|.|13|TRBV7-2
CASGEWAPYEQYF
TGTGCCAGCGGCGAATGGGCCCCCTACGAGCAGTACTTC
>TRBJ2-1|TRBD2|17|TRBV5-1
CASSLALAGGAYNEQFF
TGCGCCAGCAGCTTGGCCCTAGCGGGGGGGGCCTACAATGAGCAGTTCTTC
>TRBJ2-7|.|12|TRBV11-1
CASEGKVGEQYF
TGTGCCAGCGAGGGTAAGGTCGGCGAGCAGTACTTC
>TRBJ1-2|.|13|TRBV2
CASRGRLSYGYTF
TGTGCCAGCAGGGGGCGGCTGTCCTATGGCTACACCTTC
>TRBJ2-5|.|16|TRBV7-2
CASSPKAGSLFETQYF
TGTGCCAGCAGCCCAAAAGCAGGTAGTCTCTTCGAGACCCAGTACTTC
>TRBJ1-1|.|12|TRBV29-1
CSLSPMNTEAFF
TGCAGCCTAAGCCCTATGAACACTGAAGCTTTCTTT
>TRBJ2-2|.|13|TRBV7-3
CASSWTVTGELFF
TGTGCCAGCAGCTGGACTGTTACCGGGGAGCTGTTTTTT
>TRBJ2-3|.|13|TRBV6-6
CASQAGGADTQYF
TGTGCTAGCCAGGCAGGCGGGGCAGATACGCAGTATTTT
>TRBJ2-1|.|16|TRBV27
CASSLWAGSSYNEQFF
TGTGCCAGCAGTTTATGGGCGGGGAGCTCCTACAATGAGCAGTTCTTC
>TRBJ2-7|TRBD1|16|TRBV7-9
CASSPPETGEIYEQYF
TGTGCCAGCAGCCCCCCAGAGACAGGGGAAATCTACGAGCAGTACTTC
>TRBJ2-7|.|15|TRBV19
CASSGDTALAYEQYF
TGTGCCAGTAGTGGGGACACCGCCTTGGCCTACGAGCAGTACTTC
>TRBJ2-2|.|15|TRBV28
CASKVGGTNTGELFF
TGTGCCAGCAAGGTTGGGGGGACGAACACCGGGGAGCTGTTTTTT
>TRBJ2-3|.|16|TRBV5-1
CASSTPTTSSTDTQYF
TGCGCCAGCAGCACCCCTACGACATCTAGCACAGATACGCAGTATTTT
>TRBJ1-4|.|15|TRBV4-1
CASSQDGQGNEKLFF
TGCGCCAGCAGCCAAGATGGGCAGGGCAATGAAAAACTGTTTTTT
>TRBJ1-5|.|13|TRBV7-6
CASSRDYNQPQHF
TGCGCCAGCAGCCGGGATTACAATCAGCCCCAGCATTTT
>TRBJ1-2|TRBD1|15|TRBV4-2
CASSRETGEGYGYTF
TGTGCCAGCAGCCGGGAGACAGGGGAAGGCTATGGCTACACCTTC
>TRBJ1-4|.|15|TRBV27
CASSRRLDRFEKLFF
TGTGCCAGCAGCCGGCGGCTTGACAGGTTTGAAAAACTGTTTTTT
>TRBJ1-3|TRBD1|15|TRBV6-1
CASRAGQGAGNTIYF
TGTGCCAGCAGGGCGGGACAGGGAGCGGGAAACACCATATATTTT